The 19 T cell receptor beta chains reported below all come from one sample, sequenced in a study of graft-versus-host responses after intestinal transplantation. Assay used: immunoSEQ multiplex PCR; TCRdb lists only in-frame clones, some missing. The table shows about 4,800 clones, with 25% occurring only once. This material consisted of alloreactive CD4+ T cells from a mixed lymphocyte reaction culture, taken before transplantation. The subset here: CFSE-low proliferating T cells sorted from roughly 6-day pre-transplant mixed lymphocyte reaction (GvH or HvG direction). Source of these receptors: a human patient who was an organ donor for intestinal transplantation.

The chain joins TRBV10-1 to TRBJ2-1, with 7 bases matching TRBD1. The CDR3 covers 14 residues. Unmatched junction bases numbered 2, after V lost 6 bases and J lost 0 bases. Germline V lookup: CDR1 WNHNN, CDR2 SYGVQD (reference sequence). CDR3 sequence: CASRWTGSYNEQFF. CDR3 bases: TGCGCCAGCAGATGGACAGGCTCCTACAATGAGCAGTTCTTC.

This clone occurred a few times. The chain employs TRBV5-1 and TRBJ2-1; D remains unclear. V was trimmed by 4 bases and J by 2 bases, leaving 10 bases between them. The CDR3 covers 14 residues. Germline CDR1 SGHRS, CDR2 YFSETQ. CDR3 DNA sequence: TGCGCCAGCAGCCTTACTTACCCCTACAATGAGCAGTTCTTC. Translation: CASSLTYPYNEQFF. Filled out from reference TRBV5-1 and TRBJ2-1, the complete variable domain reads KAGVTQTPRYLIKTRGQQVTLSCSPISGHRSVSWYQQTPGQGLQFLFEYFSETQRNKGNFPGRFSGRQFSNSRSEMNVSTLELGDSALYLCASSLTYPYNEQFFGPGTRLTVL.

The rearrangement uses TRBV7-9 and TRBJ2-4; 10 bases are a match to TRBD2. CDR1 is SEHNR, CDR2 FQNEAQ, per germline (reference sequence). V shed 5 bases and J 4 bases; nucleotides not matched to a gene: 11. This CDR3 is built from 17 residues. In nucleotides, the CDR3 is TGTGCCAGCAGCCCCATTGGGAGCGGGGGGGCAAAAAACATTCAGTACTTC. This sequence encodes CASSPIGSGGAKNIQYF.

This clone turned up a few times. The J gene is TRBJ1-5, the V gene TRBV18; 10 bases map to TRBD1. The CDR3 contains 14 residues. J gave up 6 bases and V 4 bases, and 3 bases lay outside the gene matches. Germline V gives CDR1 KGHSH, CDR2 LQKENI. CDR3 sequence reads: CASSLWTGGQPQHF. The CDR3 nucleotides read TGTGCCAGCTCACTATGGACAGGGGGTCAGCCCCAGCATTTT.

The chain is built from TRBV6-9 and TRBJ2-7; TRBD2 aligns across 10 bases. J lost 2 bases, V lost 6 bases, and 4 bases had no gene match. CDR1 MNHGY and CDR2 SVAAGI come from the germline V gene. The length of the CDR3 is 14 residues. The CDR3 DNA reads as TGTGCCAGCAGGGAGCGGGGGGGAACCTACGAGCAGTACTTC. Its translation: CASRERGGTYEQYF.

This clone is classed as medium-sized (0.01 to 0.1%). V is TRBV2 and J is TRBJ1-2; 9 bases agree with TRBD1. Trimming removed 5 bases from V and 3 bases from J; junction bases left unmatched: 4. Germline V gives CDR1 SNHLY, CDR2 FYNNEI. The length of the CDR3 is 14 residues. The CDR3 loop reads CASSPQGAYYGYTF. CDR3 in DNA: TGTGCCAGCAGTCCACAGGGGGCCTACTATGGCTACACCTTC. The variable domain in full, completed from reference TRBV2 and TRBJ1-2, reads EPEVTQTPSHQVTQMGQEVILRCVPISNHLYFYWYRQILGQKVEFLVSFYNNEISEKSEIFDDQFSVERPDGSNFTLKIRSTKLEDSAMYFCASSPQGAYYGYTFGSGTRLTVV.

In this sample, this clone is medium-sized. V usage is TRBV5-1 and J usage is TRBJ1-2; the D is unclear. Germline values: CDR1 SGHRS, CDR2 YFSETQ. Deletions cut 3 bases from V and 2 bases from J, with 2 bases between. The CDR3 is made up of 11 amino acids. The DNA of the CDR3 is TGCGCCAGCAGCTCAAACTATGGCTACACCTTC. It is translated as CASSSNYGYTF.

V and J are TRBV6-5 and TRBJ2-7; the D is unclear. CDR1 is MNHEY and CDR2 is SVGAGI in the germline V gene. The CDR3 has 12 residues. Trimming pared 5 bases from V and 6 bases from J, leaving 11 bases between. CDR3 loop: CASSRGRGEQYF. Written as DNA, the CDR3 is TGTGCCAGCAGTCGCGGCAGAGGCGAGCAGTACTTC.

The chain carries TRBV13 and TRBJ2-3; 9 bases align to TRBD2. The germline V gene has CDR1 PRHDT and CDR2 FYEKMQ (reference sequence). Unmatched junction bases numbered 13, after V lost 5 bases and J lost 4 bases. The CDR3 totals 17 residues. The CDR3 sequence: CASSAWWREGPPDTQYF. CDR3 in DNA: TGTGCCAGCAGCGCCTGGTGGCGGGAGGGCCCCCCAGATACGCAGTATTTT.

Only a few counts were recorded for this clone. This sequence joins TRBV28 and TRBJ2-2, with a weak D call TRBD2 (6 bases). This CDR3 region has 16 residues. V lost 6 bases and J 1 base, leaving 15 bases between the germline ends. Germline-derived CDR1 and CDR2 are MDHEN and SYDVKM. This chain's CDR3 is CASRTGGTENTGELFF. The CDR3 coding sequence is TGTGCCAGCAGAACTGGCGGGACCGAGAACACCGGGGAGCTGTTTTTT.

Only a few counts were recorded for this clone. This chain joins TRBV7-3 and TRBJ2-7; maybe TRBD2 (6 bases). The CDR3 totals 15 residues. In germline, CDR1 is SGHTA, CDR2 FQGTGA. V lost 5 bases and J lost 0, with 14 bases in between. This CDR3 is CASSLAAGSSYEQYF. DNA of the CDR3: TGTGCCAGCAGCCTCGCGGCGGGGAGCTCCTACGAGCAGTACTTC.

This clone has more than one count but fewer than ten. One end of the junction fails to match germline, which may point to a read error. Here the CDR3 DNA reads TGTGCCAGCAGTTGGGACAGGACGGGACGGGTCTTC. Amino acid sequence: CASSWDRTGRVF. The J gene is TRBJ1-2, the V gene TRBV6-1; 8 nucleotides agree with TRBD1. The CDR3 contains 12 residues. The germline CDR1 and CDR2 sequences are MNHNS and SASEGT.

There are a few counts of this clone. The chain carries TRBV5-1 and TRBJ2-2; the match to TRBD1 covers 11 bases. From germline, CDR1 is SGHRS and CDR2 YFSETQ. The CDR3 is made up of 16 amino acids. With 4 bases clipped from V and 5 bases from J, the junction kept 7 bases outside the gene matches. The CDR3: CASSHGTGGKTGELFF. CDR3 nucleotides: TGCGCCAGCAGCCACGGGACAGGGGGAAAAACCGGGGAGCTGTTTTTT.

The J gene is TRBJ1-6, the V gene TRBV18; 9 bases are shared with TRBD1. After removal of 2 bases from V and 6 bases from J, the junction contained 2 bases not matched to a gene. From germline, CDR1 is KGHSH and CDR2 LQKENI. The CDR3 is 15 residues long. This chain's CDR3 is CASSPGTGTNSPLHF. CDR3 sequence (DNA): TGTGCCAGCTCACCAGGGACAGGGACTAATTCACCCCTCCACTTT.

This clone was detected a few times. The chain employs TRBV18 and TRBJ2-2, with TRBD1 matching 9 bases. The germline gives CDR1 KGHSH, CDR2 LQKENI. The CDR3 runs 15 residues. J was trimmed by 4 bases and V by 3 bases; bases with no gene match: 3. The CDR3 region has the DNA TGTGCCAGCTCACCGGGACAGGGCTCCACCGGGGAGCTGTTTTTT. Its protein product is CASSPGQGSTGELFF.

This clone was picked up a small number of times. The chain combines TRBV4-1 with TRBJ1-1; the D is unclear. With 1 base removed from V and 5 bases from J, the gap between germline ends came to 17 bases. Germline V gives CDR1 MGHRA, CDR2 YSYEKL. The CDR3 runs 16 residues. CDR3 DNA sequence: TGCGCCAGCAGCCAAGTCCTCTGGAGAGCAGAGACTGAAGCTTTCTTT. It encodes CASSQVLWRAETEAFF.

This clone is medium-sized (0.01 to 0.1%). The chain recombines TRBV19 with TRBJ2-2; D gene uncertain. V gave up 3 bases and J gave up 2 bases, with 7 bases separating them. In germline, CDR1 is LNHDA, CDR2 SQIVND (reference sequence). The CDR3 is 14 residues long. This chain's CDR3 is CASSIYRNTGELFF. The CDR3 coding sequence is TGTGCCAGTAGTATTTACAGAAACACCGGGGAGCTGTTTTTT.

Within the sample, this clone is medium-sized. V gene TRBV30 combines with J gene TRBJ1-2, with D possibly being TRBD1 (6 bases). CDR1 and CDR2 from the germline V gene are GTSNPN and SVGIG (reference sequence). CDR3 length: 13 amino acids. Trimming cost V 8 bases and J 3 bases, with 16 bases left between them. In nucleotides, the CDR3 is TGTGCCCAAAATCGGGACACTTACTATGGCTACACCTTC. It encodes CAQNRDTYYGYTF.

This clone was counted between two and nine times. The CDR3, as DNA: TGTGCCAGCAGCTTAGAGGCCAGGCAAGAGACCCAGTACTTC. Protein product: CASSLEARQETQYF. V usage is TRBV7-9 and J usage is TRBJ2-5; D is unresolved. The germline CDR1 and CDR2 sequences are SEHNR and FQNEAQ (reference sequence). The CDR3 has 14 amino acids. V lost 1 base to trimming and J lost 2 bases, with 8 bases between them. Variable domain in full (rest from reference TRBV7-9 and TRBJ2-5): DTGVSQNPRHKITKRGQNVTFRCDPISEHNRLYWYRQTLGQGPEFLTYFQNEAQLEKSRLLSDRFSAERPKGSFSTLEIQRTEQGDSAMYLCASSLEARQETQYFGPGTRLLVL.